A selection of T cell receptor beta chains follows, all from one sample in a study of T cell responses to AZD1222 COVID-19 vaccine. The protocol was immunoSEQ multiplex PCR, while the TCRdb copy is restricted to in-frame clones and leaves out a portion. The sample lists some 170,000 clones; approximately 94% were seen once. The sample was peripheral blood, taken on day 0 of AZD1222 vaccination. These receptors all stem from an adult in good health. Both conserved end residues are part of each CDR3. D genes are given only for firm matches. Some rows mark clone size as missing; the rest say once, few, many or name a class of expanded clone.

v_gene	abundance	j_gene	d_gene	CDR3aa	CDR3nt
TRBV2	NA	TRBJ1-2	NA	CASSERTYGYTF	TGTGCCAGCAGTGAACGGACCTATGGCTACACCTTC
TRBV3-1/TRBV3-2	once	TRBJ2-1	TRBD2	CASSQGSSGINNEQFF	TGTGCCAGCAGCCAAGGGTCTAGCGGGATAAACAATGAGCAGTTCTTC
TRBV29-1	NA	TRBJ1-1	NA	CSGIDTEAFF	TGCAGCGGTATCGACACTGAAGCTTTCTTT
TRBV11-2	NA	TRBJ1-1	TRBD1	CASSLVTGVNTEAFF	TGTGCCAGCAGCTTAGTTACAGGGGTGAACACTGAAGCTTTCTTT
TRBV24-1	NA	TRBJ2-7	TRBD2	CATSDSLEREHEQYF	TGTGCCACCAGTGATTCGCTGGAGCGGGAGCACGAGCAGTACTTC
TRBV27	NA	TRBJ1-2	NA	CASRPYDNPYGYTF	TGTGCCAGCAGGCCGTATGACAACCCCTATGGCTACACCTTC
TRBV19	NA	TRBJ1-4	NA	CASMGGSYFEKLFF	TGTGCCAGTATGGGGGGCTCCTATTTCGAAAAACTGTTTTTT
TRBV5-1	once	TRBJ1-5	NA	CASSLAPSSNQPQHF	TGCGCCAGCAGCTTGGCCCCGAGCAGCAATCAGCCCCAGCATTTT
TRBV12-3/TRBV12-4	NA	TRBJ1-2	NA	CASSLSERYGYTF	TGTGCCAGCAGTTTATCAGAACGCTATGGCTACACCTTC
TRBV10-3	NA	TRBJ1-1	NA	CAISEFPWGEGAFF	TGTGCCATCAGTGAATTCCCGTGGGGGGAGGGAGCTTTCTTT
TRBV30	NA	TRBJ2-2	NA	CAWSAFQGTGELFF	TGTGCCTGGAGTGCCTTCCAGGGCACCGGGGAGCTGTTTTTT
TRBV5-1	NA	TRBJ1-4	NA	CASSATGRANEKLFF	TGCGCCAGCAGCGCCACGGGACGTGCTAATGAAAAACTGTTTTTT
TRBV15	NA	TRBJ1-6	NA	CATSLGPSSSPLHF	TGTGCCACCAGCCTGGGCCCTAGTAGTTCACCCCTCCACTTT
TRBV3-1/TRBV3-2	NA	TRBJ1-1	NA	CASSQHQVGLRNTEAFF	TGTGCCAGCAGCCAACATCAGGTGGGGCTGCGGAACACTGAAGCTTTCTTT
TRBV5-1	NA	TRBJ1-3	TRBD1	CASSRDRGSVGNTIYF	TGCGCCAGCAGCAGAGACAGGGGGAGCGTCGGGAACACCATATATTTT
TRBV6-5	NA	TRBJ2-1	TRBD2	CASSGGSQNNEQFF	TGTGCCAGCAGCGGCGGGAGTCAAAACAATGAGCAGTTCTTC
TRBV6-5	NA	TRBJ2-1	TRBD2	CASSYSWEGERSQFF	TGTGCCAGCAGTTACTCGTGGGAGGGAGAGCGATCGCAGTTCTTC
TRBV4-1	once	TRBJ1-2	NA	CASSQEGQPGRYGYTF	TGCGCCAGCAGCCAAGAAGGTCAGCCCGGCCGCTATGGCTACACCTTC
TRBV2	NA	TRBJ1-2	NA	CASIVAGNYGYTF	TGTGCCAGCATAGTGGCAGGGAACTATGGCTACACCTTC
TRBV5-1	NA	TRBJ1-5	NA	CASSLGAGGNQPQHF	TGCGCCAGCAGCTTGGGAGCAGGGGGCAATCAGCCCCAGCATTTT
TRBV2	once	TRBJ2-2	TRBD1	CASTRQGGTGELFF	TGTGCCAGCACCAGACAGGGGGGCACCGGGGAGCTGTTTTTT
TRBV19	NA	TRBJ1-2	NA	CASSIRDKSAGYTF	TGTGCCAGTAGTATACGGGACAAATCCGCCGGCTACACCTTC
TRBV7-2	NA	TRBJ2-4	TRBD2	CASSSSSGSPKNIQYF	TGTGCCAGCAGCTCCTCTAGCGGGAGCCCCAAAAACATTCAGTACTTC
TRBV7-2	NA	TRBJ1-5	NA	CASSLVVGQSNQPQHF	TGTGCCAGCAGCTTAGTGGTCGGGCAGAGCAATCAGCCCCAGCATTTT
TRBV9	NA	TRBJ2-1	NA	CASSVGGSSMHEQFF	TGTGCCAGCAGCGTAGGAGGCTCTTCTATGCATGAGCAGTTCTTC
TRBV19	NA	TRBJ1-5	NA	CASSIPPRQDLQHF	TGTGCCAGTAGTATACCCCCCCGCCAGGACCTCCAGCATTTT
TRBV25-1	NA	TRBJ1-1	NA	CASSEYGVATEAFF	TGTGCCAGCAGTGAATATGGGGTGGCGACTGAAGCTTTCTTT
TRBV15	NA	TRBJ1-1	NA	CATRTSRMNTEAFF	TGTGCCACCAGGACAAGTAGAATGAACACTGAAGCTTTCTTT
TRBV27	NA	TRBJ2-1	NA	CASSPSLSGWGNEQFF	TGTGCCAGCAGCCCCTCCCTGAGCGGGTGGGGCAATGAGCAGTTCTTC
TRBV9	NA	TRBJ2-2	TRBD2	CASQSGLAGSGELFF	TGTGCCAGCCAGAGTGGGCTAGCGGGTTCCGGGGAGCTGTTTTTT
TRBV6-5	NA	TRBJ2-5	NA	CASTQGGTQYF	TGTGCCAGCACCCAGGGAGGGACCCAGTACTTC
TRBV10-1	NA	TRBJ1-2	NA	CASSTFGELINYGYTF	TGCGCCAGCAGTACTTTCGGGGAACTAATTAACTATGGCTACACCTTC
TRBV3-1/TRBV3-2	NA	TRBJ1-1	TRBD1	CASSLSGGQEAFF	TGTGCCAGCAGCCTTTCAGGGGGACAGGAAGCTTTCTTT
TRBV19	once	TRBJ1-2	NA	CASSIGPTYGYTF	TGTGCCAGTAGTATAGGCCCGACCTATGGCTACACCTTC
TRBV7-2	NA	TRBJ1-1	NA	CASSSGPDTEAFF	TGTGCCAGCAGCTCGGGCCCCGACACTGAAGCTTTCTTT
TRBV7-2	once	TRBJ1-1	NA	CASSIRQIEAFF	TGTGCCAGCAGCATAAGACAGATTGAAGCTTTCTTT
TRBV9	NA	TRBJ1-6	NA	CASSVGRGNSPLHF	TGTGCCAGCAGCGTAGGAAGGGGTAATTCACCCCTCCACTTT
TRBV24-1	NA	TRBJ1-2	NA	CATSDHLSNGYTF	TGTGCCACCAGTGATCACTTAAGTAATGGCTACACCTTC
TRBV5-6	NA	TRBJ1-1	TRBD1	CASSYGTGGNTEAFF	TGTGCCAGCAGCTATGGGACAGGGGGCAACACTGAAGCTTTCTTT
TRBV5-1	NA	TRBJ1-6	NA	CASSNSGFDSPLHF	TGCGCCAGCAGTAACTCAGGGTTTGATTCACCCCTCCACTTT
TRBV7-6	NA	TRBJ2-5	NA	CASVGEVGKETQYF	TGTGCCAGCGTGGGGGAAGTGGGAAAAGAGACCCAGTACTTC
TRBV11-2	NA	TRBJ1-1	NA	CASSFSHRDTEAFF	TGTGCCAGCAGCTTTAGTCACAGGGACACTGAAGCTTTCTTT
TRBV6-2/TRBV6-3	once	TRBJ2-7	NA	CASSYVEAGRDEQYF	TGTGCCAGCAGTTACGTGGAAGCCGGAAGGGACGAGCAGTACTTC
TRBV6-5	NA	TRBJ2-5	NA	CASSREVVETQYF	TGTGCCAGCAGCCGGGAAGTAGTCGAGACCCAGTACTTC
TRBV30	NA	TRBJ2-1	NA	CAWSPASGVSNEQFF	TGTGCCTGGAGCCCGGCTAGTGGGGTCTCCAATGAGCAGTTCTTC
TRBV5-6	NA	TRBJ1-1	NA	CASSQTRTAGTEAFF	TGTGCCAGCAGCCAAACTAGGACCGCGGGAACTGAAGCTTTCTTT
TRBV6-5	NA	TRBJ2-7	TRBD1	CASSRQGRTYEQYF	TGTGCCAGCAGCCGACAGGGAAGAACCTACGAGCAGTACTTC
TRBV2	NA	TRBJ2-7	NA	CASRVTQEYEQYF	TGTGCCAGCAGAGTGACCCAGGAGTACGAGCAGTACTTC
TRBV6-5	NA	TRBJ2-7	NA	CASSRESYEQYF	TGTGCCAGCAGCCGGGAGTCCTACGAGCAGTACTTC
TRBV5-6	NA	TRBJ1-2	NA	CASSLGYGYTF	TGTGCCAGCAGCTTGGGCTATGGCTACACCTTC
TRBV12-3/TRBV12-4	NA	TRBJ1-1	TRBD1	CASSPRDSTEAFF	TGTGCCAGCAGTCCCCGGGACAGCACTGAAGCTTTCTTT
TRBV29-1	NA	TRBJ1-2	NA	CSVETGNYGYTF	TGCAGCGTAGAAACAGGGAACTATGGCTACACCTTC
TRBV7-9	NA	TRBJ2-5	TRBD1	CASSTGQGYSQETQYF	TGTGCCAGCAGCACCGGACAGGGGTATTCTCAAGAGACCCAGTACTTC